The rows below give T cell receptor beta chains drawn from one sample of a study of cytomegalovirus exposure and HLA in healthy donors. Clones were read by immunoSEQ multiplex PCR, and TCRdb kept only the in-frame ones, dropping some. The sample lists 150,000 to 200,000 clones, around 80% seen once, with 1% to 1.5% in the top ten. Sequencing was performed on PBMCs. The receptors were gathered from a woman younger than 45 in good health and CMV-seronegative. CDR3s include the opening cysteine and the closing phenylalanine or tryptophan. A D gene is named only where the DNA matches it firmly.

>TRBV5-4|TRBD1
CASSVDRVEKLFF
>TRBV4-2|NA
CASSPAVSSNTEAFF
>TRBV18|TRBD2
CASSPLAGGPWEQYF
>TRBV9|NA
CASSPPTGSYEQYF
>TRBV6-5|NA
CASRPTGLTGELFF
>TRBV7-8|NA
CASSLGAAYGYTF
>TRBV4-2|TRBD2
CASSQDASGVYNEQFF
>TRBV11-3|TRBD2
CASSQGLAGGFINTQYF
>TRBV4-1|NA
CASSQVVETVYGYTF
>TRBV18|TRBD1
CASSPTGRNNQPQHF
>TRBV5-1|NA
CASSLALFNYGYTF
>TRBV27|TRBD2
CASSFAGLADNEQFF
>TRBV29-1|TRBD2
CSVSRSSGSEQYF
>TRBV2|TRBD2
CASSEGGVTSGGYEQYF
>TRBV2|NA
CASSFSLGVGYGYTF
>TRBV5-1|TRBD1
CASSFGDRGPYEQYF
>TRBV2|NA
CASKARVAKNIQYF
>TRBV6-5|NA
CASTFGGTDTQYF
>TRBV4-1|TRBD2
CASSSLKAGGQYEQYF
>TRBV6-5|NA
CASSYREGNIQYF
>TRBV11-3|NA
CASSLDARPGTEAFF
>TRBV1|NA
CTSSQAPETGRREQYF
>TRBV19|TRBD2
CASSITSGRASYNEQFF
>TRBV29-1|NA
CSAYSSYGYTF
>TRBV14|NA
CASSQEPAGGETQYF
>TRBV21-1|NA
CASSMGDRHNNYEQYF
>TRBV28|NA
CASSFGRQLQETQYF